The clone carrying this T cell receptor beta chain showed up many times. Its antigen is still unknown. The data derive from a study of human T cells and chemical hapten exposure. Overall study: From small differences in pooled library volume came most of the variation in per-sample TCR yields. General study points: Unchanged with DPC sensitization were TCRs above 1 in 1000 frequency.

Time point described: healthy volunteer bleed at 6 weeks. Total RNA was isolated from whole blood that had not been fractionated. Within the library, unique molecular identifiers were attached to each individual cDNA molecule. The authors' processing: Sequenced samples showed a median of 95,638 TCRs each, with counts running from roughly 23,000 to 700,000. One entry per CDR3 protein, called by TCRdb with MiXCR from the RACE reads. TCRdb, rather than the study authors, made the V and J calls. This table has some 81,000 distinct CDR3 sequences, around 9.4% appearing once. CDR3 length equals 14 residues. Per the germline V gene, CDR1 is WSHSY and CDR2 is SAAADI. The ends lost 5 bases at V and 2 bases at J; junction bases unmatched: 6.

Sequencing was carried out using whole blood. The rearrangement links TRBV10-2 to TRBJ2-7, with TRBD2 matching over 7 bases. This receptor was taken from a female donor in good health. Some clones in this sample may be carry-over from other donors' samples. The CDR3 bases are TGCGCCAGCAGTAGAGAAGCGGGGCCCTACGAGCAGTACTTC. It specifies CASSREAGPYEQYF.